A single sample is the source of the 21 T cell receptor beta chains below, sequenced in a study of blood T cells in healthy people across ages (dated by TCRdb to between 2014 and 2017). The library was built by means of 5' RACE. The sequencing machine was an Illumina HiSeq 2500. The second PCR ran for about 6 to 12 cycles and used a J-beta primer mix along with a sample-barcoded 5' primer. TCRdb passed the public sequencing reads through fastp at Q25 and MiXCR, retaining productive beta sequences. For every CDR3 protein sequence, its rows merge into one entry that carries the most common genes and DNA. Present in this sample are around 1,600,000 distinct CDR3 sequences, 42% of which were seen just once. 4% of the sample is in the top ten clones. Sequenced: blood. These receptors all come from a woman aged 18-29 years in good health.

This clonotype has just a few counts. The J gene is TRBJ1-1, the V gene TRBV20-1, with D maybe TRBD1 (5 bases). The CDR3 is 14 amino acids. Trimming left V 0 bases short and J 1 base short, with 9 bases between. Germline lookup yields CDR1 DFQATT and CDR2 SNEGSKA (reference sequence). CDR3 bases: TGCAGTGCTAGAGATTTCAGGGCGAACACTGAAGCTTTCTTT. Translated: CSARDFRANTEAFF.

This chain uses TRBV6-1 with TRBJ1-2; D may be TRBD1 (6 bases). The germline CDR1 and CDR2 sequences are MNHNS and SASEGT. This CDR3 has 15 amino acids. Trimming left V 3 bases short and J 8 bases short, with 19 bases between. CDR3 loop: CASSEAGDKKRGYTF. CDR3 DNA: TGTGCCAGCAGTGAGGCCGGGGACAAAAAGAGGGGCTACACCTTC.

This clonotype is a singleton in its sample. The chain recombines TRBV2 with TRBJ2-2; 9 nucleotides match TRBD2. Germline V gives CDR1 SNHLY, CDR2 FYNNEI. The CDR3 length is 15 residues. J was trimmed by 0 bases and V by 7 bases; bases with no gene match: 3. The CDR3 loop is CASISGRANTGELFF. The CDR3 bases are TGTGCCAGCATTAGCGGGAGAGCGAACACCGGGGAGCTGTTTTTT. Based on the CDR3 plus reference TRBV2 and TRBJ2-2, the full variable domain is EPEVTQTPSHQVTQMGQEVILRCVPISNHLYFYWYRQILGQKVEFLVSFYNNEISEKSEIFDDQFSVERPDGSNFTLKIRSTKLEDSAMYFCASISGRANTGELFFGEGSRLTVL.

This chain connects TRBV20-1 to TRBJ1-2; TRBD1 aligns across 7 bases. The CDR3 runs 16 residues. V was pared by 6 bases and J by 5 bases, with 18 bases of the junction left unmatched. Germline V gene sequence: CDR1 DFQATT, CDR2 SNEGSKA (reference sequence). For the CDR3, the DNA is TGCAGTGCCAAGCTAATACAGGGGAGGGGCGCTTATGGCTACACCTTC. This encodes CSAKLIQGRGAYGYTF.

This rearrangement joins TRBV6-1 to TRBJ2-1, with D perhaps matching TRBD1 (6 bases). Trimming took off 3 bases at V and 6 bases at J, with 15 bases between the two ends. The V gene's germline CDR1 is MNHNS and CDR2 SASEGT. This CDR3 comprises 15 residues. The CDR3, as DNA: TGTGCCAGCAGTGATTCAGGGGTGGGATTCAATGAGCAGTTCTTC. This gives the protein CASSDSGVGFNEQFF.

The genes are TRBV5-1 and TRBJ1-1; D is uncertain. Trimming left V 4 bases short and J 6 bases short, with 19 bases between. Germline V gives CDR1 SGHRS, CDR2 YFSETQ. CDR3 size: 15 residues. CDR3 sequence reads: CASSRVGSPVAEAFF. The CDR3 bases are TGCGCCAGCAGCCGGGTGGGTAGCCCCGTGGCTGAAGCTTTCTTT.

This chain links TRBV14 with TRBJ2-1; D uncertain. V was pared by 0 bases and J by 3 bases, with 6 bases between. The CDR3 extends over 14 amino acids. The germline CDR1 and CDR2 sequences are SGHDN and FVKESK. CDR3 sequence reads: CASSQDFSYNEQFF. CDR3 sequence (DNA): TGTGCCAGCAGCCAAGATTTCAGCTACAATGAGCAGTTCTTC.

The chain couples TRBV25-1 to TRBJ2-5; 11 nucleotides match TRBD2. The J segment lost 4 bases and the V segment lost 6 bases, leaving 4 bases of the junction unmatched. CDR1 MGHDK and CDR2 SYGVNS come from the germline V gene. The CDR3 extends over 14 amino acids. CDR3 coding DNA: TGTGCCAGCAGCGACCTAGCGGGGGGAGAGACCCAGTACTTC. Encoded protein: CASSDLAGGETQYF.

This chain connects TRBV20-1 to TRBJ2-3; 11 bases fit TRBD2. There are 15 residues in the CDR3. Germline CDR1 reads DFQATT; CDR2 reads SNEGSKA (reference sequence). V was clipped by 3 bases and J by 5 bases; unmatched bases: 7. CDR3 sequence: CSASLSGGAGDTQYF. The CDR3 region has the DNA TGCAGTGCTAGTCTTAGCGGGGGGGCCGGAGATACGCAGTATTTT.

V and J are TRBV7-9 and TRBJ1-2; D is ambiguous. CDR1 and CDR2 (germline): SEHNR, FQNEAQ (reference sequence). The CDR3 is 14 amino acids. The ends were cut back, 3 bases at V and 2 bases at J, with 10 bases in the middle. The CDR3 DNA reads as TGTGCCAGCAGCTTGGGGATCGCGAACTATGGCTACACCTTC. Translation: CASSLGIANYGYTF.

The rearrangement uses TRBV7-9 and TRBJ1-1, with D hard to call. The V end lost 1 base, the J end lost 6 bases, and 12 bases lay between the germline ends. CDR3 size: 14 residues. CDR1 is SEHNR and CDR2 is FQNEAQ in the germline V gene (reference sequence). The CDR3, as DNA: TGTGCCAGCAGCTTAGAAGATTGGAAGGCTGAAGCTTTCTTT. Its translation is CASSLEDWKAEAFF.

This clonotype showed up just a few times. The chain carries TRBV9 and TRBJ2-5, with TRBD2 as a possible D gene (6 bases). The germline V gene encodes CDR1 SGDLS and CDR2 YYNGEE. CDR3 length equals 16 residues. Trimming removed 4 bases at V and 5 bases at J, with 21 bases between. The DNA of the CDR3 is TGTGCCAGCAGCACCACTTCTAGCGTACCTCGGGAGACCCAGTACTTC. The encoded protein is CASSTTSSVPRETQYF.

CDR3 coding DNA: TGTGCCAGCAGCCGAACCGGGACAGGCCTGTTTAAGCAGTACTTC. Translation gives CASSRTGTGLFKQYF. The chain uses TRBV14 and TRBJ2-7, with 8 bases lining up with TRBD1. Germline CDR1 SGHDN, CDR2 FVKESK. This CDR3 region has 15 residues. V lost 4 bases to trimming and J lost 8 bases; unmatched junction nucleotides: 13.

This chain links TRBV7-8 with TRBJ2-3; the D gene is possibly TRBD2 (6 bases). Germline CDR1 SGHVS, CDR2 FQNEAQ. V was trimmed by 5 bases and J by 4 bases, leaving 13 bases between them. CDR3 size: 14 residues. CDR3 residues: CASSNPGRSDTQYF. In DNA form, the CDR3 reads TGTGCCAGCAGCAACCCCGGGAGATCAGATACGCAGTATTTT.

The rearrangement links TRBV12-3 or TRBV12-4 to TRBJ2-4, with TRBD1 identical over 8 bases. V was pared by 5 bases and J by 4 bases, with 4 bases of the junction left unmatched. The CDR3 consists of 14 residues. The CDR3 here is CASSPNRGKNIQYF. In DNA, the CDR3 is TGTGCCAGCAGTCCCAACAGGGGGAAAAACATTCAGTACTTC.

The CDR3 reads CSASNRYEQYF. CDR3 DNA sequence: TGCAGTGCTAGTAACCGTTATGAGCAGTACTTC. This sequence joins TRBV20-1 and TRBJ2-7; D gene uncertain. The germline V and J ends were trimmed by 3 bases and 7 bases, with 10 bases remaining between them. The CDR3 spans 11 residues. The germline CDR1 and CDR2 sequences are DFQATT and SNEGSKA (reference sequence).

This clonotype has a handful of counts. Germline and junction disagree at one end, which may indicate a read error. The chain carries TRBV7-8 and TRBJ2-3; D might be TRBD2 (5 bases). This CDR3 has 15 amino acids. Germline CDR1 is SGHVS and CDR2 is FQNEAQ. CDR3 bases: TGTGCCAGCAGCTTACTAGCCCATAGCACAGATGCGCAGTATTTT. Translating it yields CASSLLAHSTDAQYF. Looking up the rest from reference TRBV7-8 and TRBJ2-3 gives the full variable domain: GAGVSQSPRYKVAKRGQDVALRCDPISGHVSLFWYQQALGQGPEFLTYFQNEAQLDKSGLPSDRFFAERPEGSVSTLKIQRTQQEDSAVYLCASSLLAHSTDAQYFGPGTRLTVL.

The DNA of the CDR3 is TGTGCCAGCCGACCCGTTGGGACAGGGGTAATTCTAGCCAAAAACATTCAGTACTTC. Protein: CASRPVGTGVILAKNIQYF. The rearrangement joins TRBV28 to TRBJ2-4; 10 nucleotides align to TRBD1. The junction had 16 bases not matched to a gene; V was cut back by 8 bases and J by 0 bases. Per germline, CDR1 MDHEN and CDR2 SYDVKM. CDR3 size: 19 residues. Based on the CDR3 plus reference TRBV28 and TRBJ2-4, the full variable domain is DVKVTQSSRYLVKRTGEKVFLECVQDMDHENMFWYRQDPGLGLRLIYFSYDVKMKEKGDIPEGYSVSREKKERFSLILESASTNQTSMYLCASRPVGTGVILAKNIQYFGAGTRLSVL.

This clonotype was seen just once. Just one base apart from a much larger clone, this may be a read error. The V and J genes are TRBV6-6 and TRBJ1-2; weak D call: TRBD1 (6 bases). The CDR3 sequence is 13 residues long. CDR1 is MNHNY, CDR2 SVGAGI, per germline (reference sequence). CDR3 loop: CASSSGQSYGCTF. The CDR3 region has the DNA TGTGCCAGCAGTTCCGGACAGTCCTATGGCTGCACCTTC.

The gene calls are TRBV25-1 and TRBJ2-7, with a weak D call TRBD2 (5 bases). Germline values: CDR1 MGHDK, CDR2 SYGVNS. V dropped 3 bases and J dropped 7 bases, with 22 bases sitting between them. CDR3 length: 16 amino acids. In DNA form, the CDR3 reads TGTGCCAGCAGTGAGTTTAGCGTCCCTACCCGGGGTGAGCAGTACTTC. Protein sequence: CASSEFSVPTRGEQYF.

The chain is built from TRBV7-6 and TRBJ2-7; 8 nucleotides agree with TRBD2. The assigned J gene may be wrong: the sequence end matches TRBJ2-5 better. This CDR3 has 15 residues. Germline values: CDR1 SGHVS, CDR2 FNYEAQ. The CDR3, as DNA: TGTGCCAGCAGCTTAGATGCGGGAGGCTGGGAGACCCAGTACTTC. This gives the protein CASSLDAGGWETQYF.